What follows are 23 T cell receptor beta chains derived from one specimen sequenced in a study of beta chain features in type 1 diabetes. Of the isolated RNA, all was reverse transcribed, and so the sequenced material was expressed TCRB transcripts. Produced via immunoSEQ multiplex PCR; TCRdb's table is partial and in-frame only. The sample lists 330,000 or so clones; roughly 13% were seen once. Findings and caveats of the study: Shorter TCRB CDR3s, moderately but significantly so, marked every one of the four CD4+ subsets in Type 1 diabetes patients.

Which antigens these TCRs recognize remains unknown. The source material was naive CD4+ T cells from blood. Receptors originate from a woman under 30 with type 1 diabetes.

The genes are TRBV6-6 and TRBJ1-2, with D perhaps matching TRBD1 (6 bases). Germline CDR1 is MNHNY and CDR2 is SVGAGI (reference sequence). The CDR3 runs 14 residues. Between the trimmed V and J ends, which lost 0 bases and 5 bases, there was a span of 10 bases. The CDR3 loop reads CASSYSQGSYGYTF. DNA of the CDR3: TGTGCCAGCAGTTACTCCCAGGGGAGTTATGGCTACACCTTC.

Regarding this clone: Other DNA sequences from this sample encode an identical CDR3 as well. The V call is TRBV19, the J call TRBJ1-1; 8 positions match TRBD1. Germline V gene sequence: CDR1 LNHDA, CDR2 SQIVND (reference sequence). The CDR3 sequence is 13 residues long. V shed 4 bases and J 3 bases; nucleotides not matched to a gene: 1. The CDR3 reads CASSTDRDTEAFF. CDR3 nucleotide sequence: TGTGCCAGTAGTACGGACAGGGACACTGAAGCTTTCTTT.

The rearrangement links TRBV19 to TRBJ2-3, with D unclear. The CDR3 sequence is 13 residues long. CDR1 is LNHDA and CDR2 is SQIVND in the germline V gene (reference sequence). The germline V and J ends were trimmed by 8 bases and 0 bases, with 9 bases remaining between them. DNA for the CDR3: TGTGCCAGTCTTAGCCTTAGCACAGATACGCAGTATTTT. Translation: CASLSLSTDTQYF.

This sequence joins TRBV27 and TRBJ2-1; D is ambiguous. Trimming shortened V by 1 base and J by 10 bases, and 14 bases separated the two germline ends. The germline CDR1 and CDR2 sequences are MNHEY and SMNVEV (reference sequence). The CDR3 contains 14 residues. The CDR3 nucleotides are TGTGCCAGCAGTTTATTTTCCTTGATCGGGGAGCAGTTCTTC. Amino acid sequence: CASSLFSLIGEQFF.

This clone was found a few times. This sequence joins TRBV7-9 and TRBJ2-1, with D tentatively TRBD1 (5 bases). Germline CDR1 and CDR2: SEHNR and FQNEAQ (reference sequence). V lost 1 base and J 9 bases, leaving 16 bases between the germline ends. This CDR3 region has 15 residues. CDR3 DNA: TGTGCCAGCAGCTTAGACTTGTTGTGGGGCACTGAGCAGTTCTTC. It codes for CASSLDLLWGTEQFF.

The rearrangement joins TRBV6-5 to TRBJ2-6; D is unresolved. The CDR3 runs to 15 residues. The V and J ends lost 6 bases and 0 bases respectively, with 9 bases between them. Germline loops: CDR1 MNHEY, CDR2 SVGAGI. The CDR3, as DNA: TGTGCCAGCAGGTCCGAGAGCTCTGGGGCCAACGTCCTGACTTTC. Translated: CASRSESSGANVLTF.

The chain joins TRBV4-3 to TRBJ2-2; a possible D gene is TRBD2 (5 bases). The CDR3 contains 14 residues. CDR1 and CDR2 (germline): LGHNA, YSLEER. Trimming removed 4 bases from V and 4 bases from J, with 10 bases in between. The CDR3 nucleotides are TGCGCCAGCAGCCCGGCAGGAGGCACCGGGGAGCTGTTTTTT. This translates into CASSPAGGTGELFF.

This chain uses TRBV15 with TRBJ1-2; D gene ambiguous. V dropped 1 base and J dropped 7 bases, with 7 bases sitting between them. Germline lookup yields CDR1 LNHNV and CDR2 YYDKDF (reference sequence). The CDR3 spans 12 residues. CDR3 nucleotide sequence: TGTGCCACCAGCAGAGGCGGCGGTGGCTACACCTTC. This codes for CATSRGGGGYTF.

The J gene is TRBJ2-6, the V gene TRBV4-1; D unresolved. V was shortened by 3 bases and J by 4 bases, with 16 bases between the two germline ends. CDR1 and CDR2 (germline): MGHRA, YSYEKL. The CDR3 consists of 17 residues. CDR3 residues: CASSQRLVLSGANVLTF. The CDR3 DNA reads TGCGCCAGCAGCCAGCGGCTCGTCTTGTCCGGGGCCAACGTCCTGACTTTC.

This chain uses TRBV5-4 with TRBJ2-7, with 8 bases lining up with TRBD2. The CDR3 is 14 amino acids. V shed 1 base and J 3 bases; nucleotides not matched to a gene: 3. Germline CDR1 and CDR2: SGHNT and YYREEE (reference sequence). CDR3 DNA: TGTGCCAGCAGCTTGCGGGAGGGTGTCTACGAGCAGTACTTC. This gives the protein CASSLREGVYEQYF.

Turning to this clone: Distinct nucleotide sequences in the sample also encode this CDR3. The chain employs TRBV5-4 and TRBJ2-7, with 7 nucleotides matching TRBD2. The J segment lost 0 bases and the V segment lost 0 bases, leaving 0 bases of the junction unmatched. Germline V lookup: CDR1 SGHNT, CDR2 YYREEE (reference sequence). This CDR3 contains 14 residues. CDR3 coding DNA: TGTGCCAGCAGCTTGGCGGGAGGCTCCTACGAGCAGTACTTC. Translating gives CASSLAGGSYEQYF.

This rearrangement joins TRBV5-1 to TRBJ2-4; the D is unclear. Germline V gene sequence: CDR1 SGHRS, CDR2 YFSETQ. V shed 4 bases and J shed 0 bases, with 14 bases lying between them. The CDR3 has 16 residues. DNA of the CDR3: TGCGCCAGCAGCGCGACGCCTGAGGTAGCCAAAAACATTCAGTACTTC. As protein: CASSATPEVAKNIQYF.

The table lists this clone with a few counts. The CDR3 DNA reads as TGTGCCAGCAGTTACTCTCTGACGGGCTACAATGAGCAGTTCTTC. Its protein product is CASSYSLTGYNEQFF. V usage is TRBV6-5 and J usage is TRBJ2-1, with D unresolved. Trimming pared 0 bases from V and 3 bases from J, leaving 9 bases between. Looked up from germline, CDR1 is MNHEY and CDR2 is SVGAGI. The CDR3 contains 15 residues.

This clone was seen only a few times. The CDR3 coding sequence is TGTGCCAGCTCACCTGGGGCCACGACAGATACGCAGTATTTT. Translating gives CASSPGATTDTQYF. The chain combines TRBV18 with TRBJ2-3; D is perhaps TRBD1 (5 bases). CDR1 and CDR2 (germline): KGHSH, LQKENI. The CDR3 extends over 14 amino acids. V dropped 3 bases and J dropped 3 bases, with 10 bases sitting between them.

A remark on this clone: Other nucleotide sequences from this sample produce the same CDR3. The chain uses TRBV7-2 and TRBJ2-7; tentatively, D is TRBD2 (6 bases). This CDR3 comprises 14 residues. The V and J ends lost 1 base and 2 bases respectively, with 9 bases between them. Germline CDR1 is SGHTA and CDR2 is FQGNSA. CDR3 loop: CASSLGRGPYEQYF. Written as DNA, the CDR3 is TGTGCCAGCAGCTTAGGGCGGGGACCCTACGAGCAGTACTTC.

This chain uses TRBV15 with TRBJ2-2, with 7 bases aligning to TRBD1. The CDR3 sequence is 14 residues long. The germline CDR1 and CDR2 sequences are LNHNV and YYDKDF (reference sequence). The V gene end was trimmed by 5 bases and the J gene end by 6 bases; junction bases not matched to a gene: 6. The CDR3 coding sequence is TGTGCCACCAGCCCCCGGACAGGATCCGGGGAGCTGTTTTTT. Its protein product is CATSPRTGSGELFF.

There are a few counts of this clone. The rearrangement joins TRBV5-1 to TRBJ2-1; no reliable D call. The germline CDR1 and CDR2 sequences are SGHRS and YFSETQ. The CDR3 loop spans 17 amino acids. V was cut by 1 base and J by 4 bases, with 18 bases left in between. The CDR3 bases are TGCGCCAGCAGCTTGCAGTATGCCAGCAGCGCATACAATGAGCAGTTCTTC. It is translated as CASSLQYASSAYNEQFF.

This chain uses TRBV18 with TRBJ1-2; maybe TRBD1 (5 bases). With 3 bases removed from V and 8 bases from J, the gap between germline ends came to 13 bases. The CDR3 contains 13 residues. Germline CDR1 reads KGHSH; CDR2 reads LQKENI. The DNA for the CDR3 is TGTGCCAGCTCACCGCGGGACTCGAGGGGCTACACCTTC. It is translated as CASSPRDSRGYTF.

This rearrangement joins TRBV2 to TRBJ1-5; D not certain. This CDR3 is 12 amino acids long. The V gene lost 6 bases and the J gene lost 14 bases, with 17 bases spanning the gap. CDR1 is SNHLY and CDR2 is FYNNEI in the germline V gene. CDR3 protein: CASRATGSKEHF. DNA for the CDR3: TGTGCCAGCAGGGCGACGGGGTCCAAGGAGCATTTT.

The rearrangement joins TRBV2 to TRBJ2-1; 8 bases agree with TRBD2. The V segment lost 8 bases and the J segment 1 base; nucleotides outside the gene matches: 4. CDR3 length: 14 residues. Germline V gene data show CDR1 as SNHLY and CDR2 as FYNNEI. Written as DNA, the CDR3 is TGTGCCAGCCCCGGGACTAGTTCCTACAATGAGCAGTTCTTC. Translated, it gives CASPGTSSYNEQFF.

The rearrangement joins TRBV2 to TRBJ2-5; 8 bases match TRBD1. From germline, CDR1 is SNHLY and CDR2 FYNNEI. V lost 4 bases to trimming and J lost 9 bases; unmatched junction nucleotides: 10. The CDR3 has 14 residues. Here the CDR3 DNA reads TGTGCCAGCAGTGTGACAGGGGCTTTGGTGGCCCAGTACTTC. This sequence encodes CASSVTGALVAQYF.

This clone was counted a few times. The chain couples TRBV9 to TRBJ2-2; D possibly corresponds to TRBD2 (8 bases). Germline CDR1 is SGDLS and CDR2 is YYNGEE. V was trimmed by 3 bases and J by 5 bases, leaving 17 bases between them. This CDR3 has 16 residues. CDR3 region: CASSGPGQRGTGELFF. Here the CDR3 DNA reads TGTGCCAGCAGCGGACCGGGACAGCGGGGGACCGGGGAGCTGTTTTTT.

The chain recombines TRBV5-4 with TRBJ1-3; tentatively, D is TRBD1 (6 bases). V was pared by 1 base and J by 2 bases, with 10 bases between. Germline V gives CDR1 SGHNT, CDR2 YYREEE (reference sequence). CDR3 length: 15 residues. The DNA for the CDR3 is TGTGCCAGCAGCTTGAGTCGGACAGCTGGAAACACCATATATTTT. Its protein is CASSLSRTAGNTIYF.